Listed below are T cell receptor beta chains from one sample, sequenced in a study of blood T cell repertoires in COVID-19. Using immunoSEQ multiplex PCR, the repertoire was profiled, and TCRdb retains in-frame clones only, with some absent. The sample contains around 62,000 clones, more than 75% of which appear only once. Sequenced input: PBMCs or T cells enriched from blood (not recorded which). These receptors came from a woman aged 40 to 50 who had recovered from COVID-19. The CDR3 runs from the conserved cysteine through the conserved F or W.

CDR3aa	v_gene	j_gene
CASSWNRVETEAFF	TRBV7-9	TRBJ1-1
CASSLSGGYGYTF	TRBV27	TRBJ1-2
CASSLGLYYNEQFF	TRBV5-1	TRBJ2-1
CASSGTGTGILDTQYF	TRBV19	TRBJ2-3
CARSLWTIRGDTEAFF	TRBV5-3	TRBJ1-1
CASSEDLRGSGANVLTF	TRBV2	TRBJ2-6
CASSSRAGNTIYF	TRBV5-4	TRBJ1-3
CASSLDPGSRYEQYF	TRBV5-4	TRBJ2-7
CASSLGGVLRSTQYF	TRBV7-2	TRBJ2-3
CASSPRQGTEKLFF	TRBV18	TRBJ1-4
CASRGQGDQPQHF	TRBV25-1	TRBJ1-5
CAISVGDLGDTQYF	TRBV10-3	TRBJ2-3
CASSLQTSGGRETQYF	TRBV5-1	TRBJ2-5